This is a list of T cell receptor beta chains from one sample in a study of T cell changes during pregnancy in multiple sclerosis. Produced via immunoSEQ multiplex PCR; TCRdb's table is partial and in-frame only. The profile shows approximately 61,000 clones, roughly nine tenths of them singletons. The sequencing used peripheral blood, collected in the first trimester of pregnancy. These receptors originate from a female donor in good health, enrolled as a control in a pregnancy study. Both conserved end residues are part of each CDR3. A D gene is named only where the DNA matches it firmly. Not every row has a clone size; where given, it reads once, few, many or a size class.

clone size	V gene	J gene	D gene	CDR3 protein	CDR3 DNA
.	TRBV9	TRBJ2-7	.	CASSVVPGQNEQYF	TGTGCCAGCAGCGTAGTCCCTGGACAGAACGAGCAGTACTTC
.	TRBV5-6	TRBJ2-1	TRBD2	CASSLRLATHNEQFF	TGTGCCAGCAGCCTGAGACTAGCGACCCACAATGAGCAGTTCTTC
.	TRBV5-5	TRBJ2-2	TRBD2	CASSRKLRTSGGGDTGELFF	TGTGCCAGCAGCCGAAAATTAAGGACTAGCGGAGGGGGGGACACCGGGGAGCTGTTTTTT
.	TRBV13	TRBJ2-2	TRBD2	CASSQLAGGLAELFF	TGTGCCAGCAGCCAACTAGCGGGGGGGCTTGCGGAGCTGTTTTTT
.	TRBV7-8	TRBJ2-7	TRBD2	CASSPMIGEGEQYF	TGTGCCAGCAGCCCCATGATAGGGGAGGGCGAGCAGTACTTC
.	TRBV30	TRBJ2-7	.	CAWTSTAPGPMHSYEQYF	TGTGCCTGGACCTCTACGGCCCCAGGGCCGATGCACTCCTACGAGCAGTACTTC
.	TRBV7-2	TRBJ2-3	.	CASSFREKIDTQYF	TGTGCCAGCAGCTTCCGGGAGAAAATAGATACGCAGTATTTT
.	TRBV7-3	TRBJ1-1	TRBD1	CASSSTGGNTEAFF	TGTGCCAGCAGCTCGACAGGGGGGAACACTGAAGCTTTCTTT
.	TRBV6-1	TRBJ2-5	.	CASSALETQYF	TGTGCCAGCAGTGCCCTAGAGACCCAGTACTTC
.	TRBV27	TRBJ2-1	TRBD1	CASSLTGANEQFF	TGTGCCAGCAGTTTAACAGGGGCGAATGAGCAGTTCTTC
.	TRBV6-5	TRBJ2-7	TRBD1	CASSADRGSYEQYF	TGTGCCAGCAGTGCGGACAGGGGGTCCTACGAGCAGTACTTC
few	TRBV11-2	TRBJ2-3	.	CASAQRGAKDTQYF	TGTGCCAGCGCCCAACGGGGGGCCAAAGATACGCAGTATTTT
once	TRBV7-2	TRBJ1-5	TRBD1	CASSRQGYSNQPQHF	TGTGCCAGCAGCCGACAGGGTTATAGCAATCAGCCCCAGCATTTT
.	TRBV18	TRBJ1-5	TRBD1	CASSLGQGNQPQHF	TGTGCCAGCTCCTTGGGACAGGGGAATCAGCCCCAGCATTTT
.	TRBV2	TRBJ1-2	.	CASSPSITGGYTF	TGTGCCAGCAGTCCTTCCATTACGGGTGGCTACACCTTC
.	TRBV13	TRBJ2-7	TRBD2	CASSLGGLVYEQYF	TGTGCCAGCAGCTTAGGGGGACTAGTCTACGAGCAGTACTTC
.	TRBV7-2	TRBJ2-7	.	CASSFVAGEQYF	TGTGCCAGCAGCTTCGTGGCAGGCGAGCAGTACTTC
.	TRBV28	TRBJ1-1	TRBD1	CASRVTGAANTEAFF	TGTGCCAGCAGGGTGACAGGGGCAGCCAACACTGAAGCTTTCTTT
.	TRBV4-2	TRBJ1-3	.	CASSQGETGVPGNTIYF	TGTGCCAGCAGCCAAGGGGAGACGGGAGTACCGGGAAACACCATATATTTT